This T cell receptor beta chain is from a study of CD8 T cells in Susac syndrome. Points on this clonotype: Its target is unknown.

Germline loops: CDR1 LNHDA, CDR2 SQIVND (reference sequence). The length of the CDR3 is 16 residues. V shed 9 bases and J shed 0 bases, with 18 bases lying between them. Random hexamers were used to reverse transcribe an amount of roughly 0.5 to 1 ug RNA. Coverage of TCR beta CDR3 amplification by immunoSEQ multiplex PCR extended to 54 Vbeta and 13 Jbeta. TCRdb fed the immunoSEQ multiplex PCR reads into MiXCR, producing one record per CDR3 protein. The sample consists of about 180,000 distinct CDR3 sequences, roughly 95% of them appearing once. Overall study results and limits: In its TCR sequencing and HLA analysis, the study acknowledged that the number of individuals was relatively small.

The origin of this receptor is a human donor with multiple sclerosis. The V gene is TRBV19, the J gene TRBJ1-5, with D possibly TRBD1 on 5 matching bases. Material: CD8+ T cells from PBMCs. CDR3 region: CASRMGLPDSNQPQHF. The CDR3 DNA sequence: TGTGCCAGCCGGATGGGACTGCCAGATAGCAATCAGCCCCAGCATTTT.